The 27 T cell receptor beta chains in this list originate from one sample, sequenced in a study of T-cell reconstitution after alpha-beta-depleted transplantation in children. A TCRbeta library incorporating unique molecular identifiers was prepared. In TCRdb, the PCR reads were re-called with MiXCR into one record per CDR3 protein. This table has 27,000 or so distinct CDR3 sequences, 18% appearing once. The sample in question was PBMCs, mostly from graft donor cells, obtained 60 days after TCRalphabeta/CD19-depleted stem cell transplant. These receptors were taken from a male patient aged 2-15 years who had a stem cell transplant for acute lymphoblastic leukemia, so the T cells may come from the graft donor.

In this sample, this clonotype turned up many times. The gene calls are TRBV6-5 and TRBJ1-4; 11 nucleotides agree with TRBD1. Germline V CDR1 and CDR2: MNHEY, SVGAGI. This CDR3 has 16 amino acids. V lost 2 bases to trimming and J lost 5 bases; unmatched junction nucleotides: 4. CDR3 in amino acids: CASSYGGTGGNEKLFF. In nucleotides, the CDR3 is TGTGCCAGCAGTTACGGTGGGACAGGGGGGAATGAAAAACTGTTTTTT.

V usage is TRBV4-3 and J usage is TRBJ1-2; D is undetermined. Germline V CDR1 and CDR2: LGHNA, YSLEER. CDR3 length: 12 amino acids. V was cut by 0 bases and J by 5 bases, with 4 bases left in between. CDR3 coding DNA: TGCGCCAGCAGCCAAGACGGTTATGGCTACACCTTC. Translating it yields CASSQDGYGYTF.

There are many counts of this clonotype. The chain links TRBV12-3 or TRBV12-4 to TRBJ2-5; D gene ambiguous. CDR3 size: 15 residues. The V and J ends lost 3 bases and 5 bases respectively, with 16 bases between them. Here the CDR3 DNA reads TGTGCCAGCAGTTTTACCGATACCTTAGGGGAGACCCAGTACTTC. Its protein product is CASSFTDTLGETQYF.

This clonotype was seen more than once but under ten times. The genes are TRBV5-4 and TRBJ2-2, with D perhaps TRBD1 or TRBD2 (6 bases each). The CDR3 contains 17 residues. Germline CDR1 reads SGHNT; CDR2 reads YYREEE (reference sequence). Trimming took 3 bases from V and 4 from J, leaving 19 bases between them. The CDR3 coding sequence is TGTGCCAGCAGCTATGAGGTGTGGGGGGCGCGCACCGGGGAGCTGTTTTTT. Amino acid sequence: CASSYEVWGARTGELFF.

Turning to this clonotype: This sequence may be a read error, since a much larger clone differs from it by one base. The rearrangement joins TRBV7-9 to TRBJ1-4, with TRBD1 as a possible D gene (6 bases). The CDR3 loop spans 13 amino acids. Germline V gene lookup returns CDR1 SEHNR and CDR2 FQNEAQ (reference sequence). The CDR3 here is CDSSLEGGEKLFF. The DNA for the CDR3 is TGTGACAGCAGCTTAGAAGGGGGTGAAAAACTGTTTTTT.

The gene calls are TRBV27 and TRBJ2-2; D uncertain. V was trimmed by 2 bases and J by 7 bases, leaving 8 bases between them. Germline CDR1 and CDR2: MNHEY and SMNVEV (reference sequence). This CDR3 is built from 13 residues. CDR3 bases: TGTGCCAGCAGTTTAGTCCCGGGCGGGGAGCTGTTTTTT. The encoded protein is CASSLVPGGELFF.

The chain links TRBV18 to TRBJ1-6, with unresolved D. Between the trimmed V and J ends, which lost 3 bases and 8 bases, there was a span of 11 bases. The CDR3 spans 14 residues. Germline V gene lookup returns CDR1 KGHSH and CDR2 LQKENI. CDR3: CASSPTGSDSPLHF. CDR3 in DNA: TGTGCCAGCTCACCGACCGGATCCGATTCACCCCTCCACTTT.

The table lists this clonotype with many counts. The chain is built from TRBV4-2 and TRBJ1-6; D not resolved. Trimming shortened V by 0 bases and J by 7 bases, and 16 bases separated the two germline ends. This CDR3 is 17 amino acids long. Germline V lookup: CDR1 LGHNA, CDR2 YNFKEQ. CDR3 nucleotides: TGTGCCAGCAGCCAAGATCTACGAGGACTGCCCAATTCACCCCTCCACTTT. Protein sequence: CASSQDLRGLPNSPLHF.

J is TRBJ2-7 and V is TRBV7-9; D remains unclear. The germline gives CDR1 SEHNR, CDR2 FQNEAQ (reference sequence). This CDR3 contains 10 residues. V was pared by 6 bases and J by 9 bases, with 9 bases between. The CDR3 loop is CASRADAQYF. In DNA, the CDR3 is TGTGCCAGCAGAGCCGATGCGCAGTACTTC. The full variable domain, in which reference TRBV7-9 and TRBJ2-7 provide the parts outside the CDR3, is DTGVSQNPRHKITKRGQNVTFRCDPISEHNRLYWYRQTLGQGPEFLTYFQNEAQLEKSRLLSDRFSAERPKGSFSTLEIQRTEQGDSAMYLCASRADAQYFGPGTRLTVT.

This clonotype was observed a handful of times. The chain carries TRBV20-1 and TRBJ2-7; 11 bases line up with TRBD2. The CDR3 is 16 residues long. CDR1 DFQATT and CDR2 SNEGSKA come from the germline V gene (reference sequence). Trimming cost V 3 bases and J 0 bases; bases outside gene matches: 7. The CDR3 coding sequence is TGCAGTGCTAGCTTAGCGGGAGGGGTTCTCTCCTACGAGCAGTACTTC. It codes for CSASLAGGVLSYEQYF.

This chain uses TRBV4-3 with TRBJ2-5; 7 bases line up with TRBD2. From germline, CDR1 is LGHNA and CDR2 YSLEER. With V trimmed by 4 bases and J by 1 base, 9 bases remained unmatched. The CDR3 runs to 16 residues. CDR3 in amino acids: CASSPDPGTIQETQYF. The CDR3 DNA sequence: TGCGCCAGCAGCCCTGACCCCGGGACTATCCAAGAGACCCAGTACTTC.

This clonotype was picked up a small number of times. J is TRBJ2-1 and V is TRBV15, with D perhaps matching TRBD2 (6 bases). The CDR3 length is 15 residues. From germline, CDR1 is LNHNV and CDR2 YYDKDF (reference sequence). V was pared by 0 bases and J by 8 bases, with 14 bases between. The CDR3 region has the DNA TGTGCCACCAGCAGAGATCTGGGAGGAAGGGATGAGCAGTTCTTC. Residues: CATSRDLGGRDEQFF.

The CDR3 here is CASSVDNIRDNEQFF. The CDR3 bases are TGTGCCAGCAGCGTAGACAATATTCGGGACAATGAGCAGTTCTTC. V is TRBV9 and J is TRBJ2-1; D uncertain. This CDR3 is 15 amino acids long. The germline V gene has CDR1 SGDLS and CDR2 YYNGEE. Deletions cut 0 bases from V and 5 bases from J, with 12 bases between.

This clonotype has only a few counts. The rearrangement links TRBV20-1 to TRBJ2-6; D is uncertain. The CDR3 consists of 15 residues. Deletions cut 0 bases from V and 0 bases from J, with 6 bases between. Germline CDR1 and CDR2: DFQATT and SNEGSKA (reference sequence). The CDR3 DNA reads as TGCAGTGCTAGAGATAGCAGCTCTGGGGCCAACGTCCTGACTTTC. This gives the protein CSARDSSSGANVLTF.

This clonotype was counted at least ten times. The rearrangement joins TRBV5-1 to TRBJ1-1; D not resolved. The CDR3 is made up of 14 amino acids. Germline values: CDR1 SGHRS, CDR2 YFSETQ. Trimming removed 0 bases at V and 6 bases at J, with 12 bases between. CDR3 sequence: CASSLVPGKSEAFF. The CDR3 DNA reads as TGCGCCAGCAGCTTGGTTCCGGGGAAGTCTGAAGCTTTCTTT.

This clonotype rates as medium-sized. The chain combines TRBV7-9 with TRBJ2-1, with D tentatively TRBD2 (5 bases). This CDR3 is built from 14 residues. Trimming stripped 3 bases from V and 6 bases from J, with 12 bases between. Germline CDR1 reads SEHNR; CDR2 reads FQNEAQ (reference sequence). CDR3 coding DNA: TGTGCCAGCAGCTTGGCGGGCTGGGGCAATGAGCAGTTCTTC. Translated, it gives CASSLAGWGNEQFF.

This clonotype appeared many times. CDR3 region: CASSESGTTEAFF. Written as DNA, the CDR3 is TGCGCCAGCAGTGAGTCGGGTACAACTGAAGCTTTCTTT. J is TRBJ1-1 and V is TRBV10-1, with D unresolved. Looked up from germline, CDR1 is WNHNN and CDR2 is SYGVQD (reference sequence). Between the trimmed V and J ends, which lost 0 bases and 5 bases, there was a span of 7 bases. This CDR3 has 13 amino acids.

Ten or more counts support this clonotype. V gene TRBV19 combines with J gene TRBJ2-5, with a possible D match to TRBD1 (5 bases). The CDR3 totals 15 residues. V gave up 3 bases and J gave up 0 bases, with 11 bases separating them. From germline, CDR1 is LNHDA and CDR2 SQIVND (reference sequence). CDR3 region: CASSIGTGDQETQYF. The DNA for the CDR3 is TGTGCCAGTAGTATTGGCACAGGCGACCAAGAGACCCAGTACTTC.

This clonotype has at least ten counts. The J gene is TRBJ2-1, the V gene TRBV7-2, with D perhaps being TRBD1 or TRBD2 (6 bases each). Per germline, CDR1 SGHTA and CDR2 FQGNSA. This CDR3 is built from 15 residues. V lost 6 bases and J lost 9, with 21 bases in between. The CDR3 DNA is TGTGCCAGCAGGCGAGAACAACTGGGGGGCAGTGAGCAGTTCTTC. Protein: CASRREQLGGSEQFF.

The CDR3: CASSPPWGQGPFNEQYF. The CDR3 DNA follows: TGTGCCAGCTCACCACCGTGGGGACAGGGACCATTCAACGAGCAGTACTTC. J is TRBJ2-7 and V is TRBV18; 9 bases are shared with TRBD1. Trimming at V came to 0 bases and at J to 5 bases, leaving 11 bases not matched to a gene. CDR1 and CDR2 from the germline V gene are KGHSH and LQKENI. The CDR3 totals 17 residues. The whole variable domain, filled in from reference TRBV18 and TRBJ2-7, reads NAGVMQNPRHLVRRRGQEARLRCSPMKGHSHVYWYRQLPEEGLKFMVYLQKENIIDESGMPKERFSAEFPKEGPSILRIQQVVRGDSAAYFCASSPPWGQGPFNEQYFGPGTRLTVT.

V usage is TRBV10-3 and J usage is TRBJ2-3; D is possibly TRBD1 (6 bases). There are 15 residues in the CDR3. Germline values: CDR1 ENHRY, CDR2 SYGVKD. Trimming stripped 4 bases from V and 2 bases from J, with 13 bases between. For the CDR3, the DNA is TGTGCCATCAGTGTAGGGCAGGGGTACACAGATACGCAGTATTTT. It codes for CAISVGQGYTDTQYF.

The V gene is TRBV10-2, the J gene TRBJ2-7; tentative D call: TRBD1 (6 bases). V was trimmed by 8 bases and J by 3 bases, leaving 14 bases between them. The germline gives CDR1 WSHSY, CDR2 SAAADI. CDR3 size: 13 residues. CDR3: CASDTGTRYEQYF. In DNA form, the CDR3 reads TGCGCCAGCGATACCGGGACACGCTACGAGCAGTACTTC.

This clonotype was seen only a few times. Here the CDR3 reads CASSPTGLTTGELFF. Here the CDR3 DNA reads TGTGCCAGCAGCCCCACCGGATTAACAACCGGGGAGCTGTTTTTT. The chain employs TRBV7-9 and TRBJ2-2; the D is unclear. This CDR3 is 15 amino acids long. Trimming cost V 5 bases and J 5 bases, with 15 bases left between them. The V gene's germline CDR1 is SEHNR and CDR2 FQNEAQ (reference sequence).

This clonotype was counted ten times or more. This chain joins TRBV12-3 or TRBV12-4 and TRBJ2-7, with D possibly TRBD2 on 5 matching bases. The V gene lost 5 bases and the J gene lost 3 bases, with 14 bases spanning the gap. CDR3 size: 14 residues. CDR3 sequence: CASSVGLAIYEQYF. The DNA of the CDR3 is TGTGCCAGCAGTGTAGGACTGGCGATCTACGAGCAGTACTTC.

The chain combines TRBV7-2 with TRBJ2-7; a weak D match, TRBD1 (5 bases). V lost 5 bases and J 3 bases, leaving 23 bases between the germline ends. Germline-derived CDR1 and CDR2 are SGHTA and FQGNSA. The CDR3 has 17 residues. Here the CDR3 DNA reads TGTGCCAGCAGCCTCAACTTGGGGCTGACAGATCACTACGAGCAGTACTTC. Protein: CASSLNLGLTDHYEQYF.

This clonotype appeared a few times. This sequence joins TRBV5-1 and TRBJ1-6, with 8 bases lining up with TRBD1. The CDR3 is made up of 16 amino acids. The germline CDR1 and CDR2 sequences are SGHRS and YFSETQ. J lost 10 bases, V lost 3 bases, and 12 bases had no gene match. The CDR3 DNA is TGCGCCAGCAGCTCGACAGGGGTATTGAAGGACTCACCCCTCCACTTT. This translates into CASSSTGVLKDSPLHF.

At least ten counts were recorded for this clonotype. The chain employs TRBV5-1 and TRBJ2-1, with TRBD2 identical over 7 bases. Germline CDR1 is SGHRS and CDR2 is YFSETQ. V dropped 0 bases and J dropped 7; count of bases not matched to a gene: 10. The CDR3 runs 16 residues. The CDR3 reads CASSLGRGDLFNEQFF. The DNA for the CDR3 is TGCGCCAGCAGCTTGGGACGGGGGGATCTTTTTAATGAGCAGTTCTTC.